This T cell receptor beta chain came from a study of cytomegalovirus exposure and HLA in healthy donors. Regarding the study as a whole: The later analysis indicated that the majority of CMV-associated TCR beta chains appeared HLA-restricted. In a later analysis, more than 15,000 TCR beta sequences were associated with HLA alleles at 0.05 false discovery rate.

This CDR3 comprises 16 residues. V lost 6 bases to trimming and J lost 5 bases; unmatched junction nucleotides: 6. In germline, CDR1 is KGHSH, CDR2 LQKENI. Remarks on this clone: Its specificity is unknown.

The PCR made use of 60 Vbeta and 13 Jbeta primers. TCRdb's copy holds only in-frame clones and misses some; the assay was immunoSEQ multiplex PCR. The profile shows 92,000 or so clones, approximately 64% of them singletons. The material sequenced was PBMCs. This TCR was sampled from a woman in her fifties or sixties in good health and CMV-seropositive. V is TRBV18 and J is TRBJ2-1; 14 bases fit TRBD2. The CDR3 nucleotides read TGTGCCAGCTCTCCCCGACTAGCGGGGGGGGACAATGAGCAGTTCTTC. Encoded protein: CASSPRLAGGDNEQFF. Together with reference TRBV18 and TRBJ2-1, the CDR3 gives the full variable domain: NAGVMQNPRHLVRRRGQEARLRCSPMKGHSHVYWYRQLPEEGLKFMVYLQKENIIDESGMPKERFSAEFPKEGPSILRIQQVVRGDSAAYFCASSPRLAGGDNEQFFGPGTRLTVL.